A single sample gave rise to the 3 T cell receptor beta chains below, sequenced in a study of cytomegalovirus exposure and HLA in healthy donors. Vbeta (60) and Jbeta (13) primers were used in the PCR. The method was immunoSEQ multiplex PCR; TCRdb's version includes in-frame clones alone and lacks a portion of them. There are approximately 150,000 clones in the sample; about four fifths occur only once, and 5.5% to 7% lies in the top ten. Material for sequencing was PBMCs. The receptor source for this set is a woman in her 40s in good health and CMV-seropositive.

The chain couples TRBV5-6 to TRBJ1-2, with D perhaps TRBD1 (6 bases). CDR3 length: 14 amino acids. The germline V and J ends were trimmed by 0 bases and 3 bases, with 9 bases remaining between them. The germline V gene encodes CDR1 SGHDT and CDR2 YYEEEE. CDR3 DNA: TGTGCCAGCAGCTTGGTGGACAGCTACTATGGCTACACCTTC. This translates into CASSLVDSYYGYTF.

The rearrangement uses TRBV7-9 and TRBJ2-7; a weak D match, TRBD2 (5 bases). V dropped 3 bases and J dropped 0 bases, with 9 bases sitting between them. The CDR3 sequence is 14 residues long. Per germline, CDR1 SEHNR and CDR2 FQNEAQ (reference sequence). The CDR3 is CASSFGGSSYEQYF. DNA of the CDR3: TGTGCCAGCAGCTTTGGCGGGTCCTCCTACGAGCAGTACTTC.

A single count supports this clone. The chain carries TRBV5-4 and TRBJ2-7; weak D call: TRBD1 (6 bases). This CDR3 comprises 13 residues. V gave up 1 base and J gave up 6 bases, with 11 bases separating them. The germline gives CDR1 SGHNT, CDR2 YYREEE (reference sequence). The CDR3 reads CASSLSGAREQYF. CDR3 DNA: TGTGCCAGCAGCTTGTCAGGGGCCCGCGAGCAGTACTTC.